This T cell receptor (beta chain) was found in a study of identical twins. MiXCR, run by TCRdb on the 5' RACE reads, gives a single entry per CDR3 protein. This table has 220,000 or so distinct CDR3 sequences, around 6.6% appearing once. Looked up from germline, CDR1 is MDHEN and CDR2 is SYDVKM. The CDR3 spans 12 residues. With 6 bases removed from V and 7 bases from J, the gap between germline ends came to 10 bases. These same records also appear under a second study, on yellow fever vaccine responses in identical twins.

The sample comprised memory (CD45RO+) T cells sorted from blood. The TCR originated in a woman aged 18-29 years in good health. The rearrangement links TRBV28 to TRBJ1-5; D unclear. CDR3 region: CASRPPSQPQHF. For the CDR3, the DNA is TGTGCCAGCAGACCTCCAAGCCAGCCCCAGCATTTT.